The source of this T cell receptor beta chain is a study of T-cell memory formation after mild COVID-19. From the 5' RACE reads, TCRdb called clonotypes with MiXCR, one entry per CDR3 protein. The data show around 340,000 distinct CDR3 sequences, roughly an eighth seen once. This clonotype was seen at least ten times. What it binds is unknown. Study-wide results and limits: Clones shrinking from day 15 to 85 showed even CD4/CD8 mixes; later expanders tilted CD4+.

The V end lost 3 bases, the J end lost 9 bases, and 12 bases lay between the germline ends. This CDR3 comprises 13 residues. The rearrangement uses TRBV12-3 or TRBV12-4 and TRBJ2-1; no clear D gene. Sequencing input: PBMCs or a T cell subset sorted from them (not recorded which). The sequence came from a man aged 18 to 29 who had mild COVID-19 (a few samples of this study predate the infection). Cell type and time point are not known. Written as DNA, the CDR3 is TGTGCCAGCAGTTTCGCCTCAACGGGTGAGCAGTTCTTC. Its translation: CASSFASTGEQFF.